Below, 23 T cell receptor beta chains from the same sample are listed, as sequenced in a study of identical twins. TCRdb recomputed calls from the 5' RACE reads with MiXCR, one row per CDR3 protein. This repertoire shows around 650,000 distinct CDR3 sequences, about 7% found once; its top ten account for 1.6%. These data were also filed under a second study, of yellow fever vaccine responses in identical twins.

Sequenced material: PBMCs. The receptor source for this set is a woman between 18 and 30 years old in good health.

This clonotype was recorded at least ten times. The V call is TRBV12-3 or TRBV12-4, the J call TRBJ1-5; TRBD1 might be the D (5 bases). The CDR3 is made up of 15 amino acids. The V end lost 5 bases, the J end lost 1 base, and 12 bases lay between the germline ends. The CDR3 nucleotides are TGTGCCAGCAGTCCCAGGGTAGGGAGCAATCAGCCCCAGCATTTT. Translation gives CASSPRVGSNQPQHF.

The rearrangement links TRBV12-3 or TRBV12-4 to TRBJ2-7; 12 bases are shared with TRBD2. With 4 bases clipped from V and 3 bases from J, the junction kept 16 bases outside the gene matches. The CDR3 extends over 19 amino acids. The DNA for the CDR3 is TGTGCCAGCAGTTCCTGGGGGGGGACTAGCGGGTTCGGGGACTACGAGCAGTACTTC. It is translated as CASSSWGGTSGFGDYEQYF.

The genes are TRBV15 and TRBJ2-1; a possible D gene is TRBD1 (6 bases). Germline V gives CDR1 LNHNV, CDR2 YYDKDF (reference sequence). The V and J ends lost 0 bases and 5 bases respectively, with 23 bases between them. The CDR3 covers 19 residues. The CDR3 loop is CATSREPLWTAEANNEQFF. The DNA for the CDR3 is TGTGCCACCAGCAGAGAACCCCTTTGGACAGCGGAGGCCAACAATGAGCAGTTCTTC.

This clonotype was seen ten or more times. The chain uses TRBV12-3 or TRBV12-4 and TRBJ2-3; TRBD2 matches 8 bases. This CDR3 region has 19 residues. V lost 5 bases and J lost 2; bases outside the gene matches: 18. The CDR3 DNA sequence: TGTGCCAGCAGTCAAGTCCCTCGGGCGACTAGCGAGATCACAGATACGCAGTATTTT. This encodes CASSQVPRATSEITDTQYF.

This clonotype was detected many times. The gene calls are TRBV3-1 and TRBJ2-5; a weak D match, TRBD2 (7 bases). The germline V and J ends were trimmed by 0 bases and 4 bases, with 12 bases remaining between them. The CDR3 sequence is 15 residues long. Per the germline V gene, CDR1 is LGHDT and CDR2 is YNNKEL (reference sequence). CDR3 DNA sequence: TGTGCCAGCAGCCAAGATATGGGAGGGGGAGAGACCCAGTACTTC. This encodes CASSQDMGGGETQYF.

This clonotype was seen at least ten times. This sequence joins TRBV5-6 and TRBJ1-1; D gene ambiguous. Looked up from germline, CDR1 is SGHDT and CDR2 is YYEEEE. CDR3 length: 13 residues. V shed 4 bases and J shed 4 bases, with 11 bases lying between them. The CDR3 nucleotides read TGTGCCAGCAGCGCCGAAAGGAGCACTGAAGCTTTCTTT. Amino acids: CASSAERSTEAFF.

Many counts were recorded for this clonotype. In nucleotides, the CDR3 is TGTGCCAGCAGTTTAGTTTCGAGGGAAGCTGAAGCTTTCTTT. Amino acid sequence: CASSLVSREAEAFF. The chain employs TRBV12-3 or TRBV12-4 and TRBJ1-1, with D unclear. V was clipped by 1 base and J by 6 bases, with 12 bases between them. The length of the CDR3 is 14 residues.

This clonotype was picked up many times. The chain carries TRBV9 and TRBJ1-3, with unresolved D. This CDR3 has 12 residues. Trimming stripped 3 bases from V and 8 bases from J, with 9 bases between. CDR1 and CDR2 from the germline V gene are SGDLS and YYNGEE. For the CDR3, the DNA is TGTGCCAGCAGCGGAAACCTAGACACCATATATTTT. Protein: CASSGNLDTIYF.

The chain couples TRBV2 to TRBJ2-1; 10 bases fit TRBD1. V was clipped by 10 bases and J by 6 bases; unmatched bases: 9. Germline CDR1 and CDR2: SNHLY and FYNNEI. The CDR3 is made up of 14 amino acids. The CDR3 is CATNSGTGVNEQFF. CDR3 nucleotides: TGTGCCACCAACTCCGGGACAGGGGTCAATGAGCAGTTCTTC. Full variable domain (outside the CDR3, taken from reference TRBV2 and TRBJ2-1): EPEVTQTPSHQVTQMGQEVILRCVPISNHLYFYWYRQILGQKVEFLVSFYNNEISEKSEIFDDQFSVERPDGSNFTLKIRSTKLEDSAMYFCATNSGTGVNEQFFGPGTRLTVL.

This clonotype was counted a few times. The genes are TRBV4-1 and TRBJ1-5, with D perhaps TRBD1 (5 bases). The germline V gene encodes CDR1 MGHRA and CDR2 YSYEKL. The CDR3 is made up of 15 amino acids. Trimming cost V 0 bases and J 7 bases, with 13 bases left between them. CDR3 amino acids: CASSQDPGLGQPQHF. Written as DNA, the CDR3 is TGCGCCAGCAGCCAAGATCCGGGGCTGGGGCAGCCCCAGCATTTT.

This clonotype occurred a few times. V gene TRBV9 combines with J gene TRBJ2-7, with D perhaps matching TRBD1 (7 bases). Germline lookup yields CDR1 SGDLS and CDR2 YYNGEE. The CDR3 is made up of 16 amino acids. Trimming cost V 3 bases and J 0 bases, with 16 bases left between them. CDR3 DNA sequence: TGTGCCAGCAGCGGAGGACAGGCGGGGAGCTCCTACGAGCAGTACTTC. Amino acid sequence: CASSGGQAGSSYEQYF.

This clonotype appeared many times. The chain's CDR3 is CASSLGGTATNEKLFF. The DNA of the CDR3 is TGCGCCAGCAGCTTGGGGGGAACCGCAACTAATGAAAAACTGTTTTTT. The V call is TRBV5-1, the J call TRBJ1-4, with D hard to call. V lost 0 bases, J lost 0 bases, and 9 bases lay in between. Germline lookup yields CDR1 SGHRS and CDR2 YFSETQ. The CDR3 is made up of 16 amino acids.

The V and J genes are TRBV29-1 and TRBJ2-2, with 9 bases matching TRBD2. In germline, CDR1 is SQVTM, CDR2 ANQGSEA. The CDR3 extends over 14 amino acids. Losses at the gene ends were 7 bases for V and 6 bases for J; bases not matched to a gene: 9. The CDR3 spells CSGIGTSKAGELFF. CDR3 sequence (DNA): TGCAGCGGGATCGGGACTAGCAAAGCCGGGGAGCTGTTTTTT.

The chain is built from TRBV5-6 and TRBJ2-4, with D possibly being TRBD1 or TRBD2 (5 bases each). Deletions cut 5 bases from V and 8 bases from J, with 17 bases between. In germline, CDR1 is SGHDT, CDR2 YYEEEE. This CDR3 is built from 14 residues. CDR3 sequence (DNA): TGTGCCAGCAGACGCGCCTCGGGGCCAGACATTCAGTACTTC. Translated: CASRRASGPDIQYF.

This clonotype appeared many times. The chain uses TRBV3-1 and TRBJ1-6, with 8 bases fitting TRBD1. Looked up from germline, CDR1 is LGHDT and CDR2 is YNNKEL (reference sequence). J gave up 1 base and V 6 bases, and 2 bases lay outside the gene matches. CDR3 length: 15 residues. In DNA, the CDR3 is TGTGCCAGCAGTCGGGACAGGTCCTATAATTCACCCCTCCACTTT. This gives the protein CASSRDRSYNSPLHF.

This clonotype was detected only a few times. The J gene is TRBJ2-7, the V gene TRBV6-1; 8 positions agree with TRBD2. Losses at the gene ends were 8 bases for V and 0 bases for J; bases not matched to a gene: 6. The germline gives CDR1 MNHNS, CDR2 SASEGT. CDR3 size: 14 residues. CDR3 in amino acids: CASRSGGISYEQYF. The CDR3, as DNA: TGTGCCAGCCGATCGGGAGGGATCTCCTACGAGCAGTACTTC.

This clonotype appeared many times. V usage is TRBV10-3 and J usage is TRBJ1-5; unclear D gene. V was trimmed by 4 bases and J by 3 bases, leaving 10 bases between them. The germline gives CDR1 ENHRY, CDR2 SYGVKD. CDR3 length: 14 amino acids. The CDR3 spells CAISVEQTNQPQHF. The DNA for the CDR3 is TGTGCCATCAGTGTCGAACAGACCAATCAGCCCCAGCATTTT.

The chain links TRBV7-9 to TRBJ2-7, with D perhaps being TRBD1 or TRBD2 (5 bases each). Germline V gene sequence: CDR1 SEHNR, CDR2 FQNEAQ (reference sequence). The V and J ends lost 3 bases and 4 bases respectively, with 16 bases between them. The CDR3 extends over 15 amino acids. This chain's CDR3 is CASSFHRDPPYEQYF. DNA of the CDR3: TGTGCCAGCAGCTTCCACCGGGACCCCCCTTACGAGCAGTACTTC.

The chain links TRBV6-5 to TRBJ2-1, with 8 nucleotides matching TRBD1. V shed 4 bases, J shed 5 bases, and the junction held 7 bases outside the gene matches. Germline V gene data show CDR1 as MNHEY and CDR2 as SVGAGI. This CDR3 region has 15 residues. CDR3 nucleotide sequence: TGTGCCAGCAGTTTGGACAGGGCGGGACACAATGAGCAGTTCTTC. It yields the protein CASSLDRAGHNEQFF.

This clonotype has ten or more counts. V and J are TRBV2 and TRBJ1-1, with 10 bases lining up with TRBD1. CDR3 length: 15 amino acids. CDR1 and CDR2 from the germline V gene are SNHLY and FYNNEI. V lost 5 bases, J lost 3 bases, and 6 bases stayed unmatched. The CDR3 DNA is TGTGCCAGCAGTCCTCGGACAGGGGGGTACACTGAAGCTTTCTTT. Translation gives CASSPRTGGYTEAFF.

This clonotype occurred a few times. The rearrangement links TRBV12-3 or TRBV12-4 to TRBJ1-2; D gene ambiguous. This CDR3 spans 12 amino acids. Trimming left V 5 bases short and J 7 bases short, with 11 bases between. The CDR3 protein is CASSLSRLGYTF. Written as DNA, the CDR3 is TGTGCCAGCAGTCTCTCGCGGCTTGGCTACACCTTC.

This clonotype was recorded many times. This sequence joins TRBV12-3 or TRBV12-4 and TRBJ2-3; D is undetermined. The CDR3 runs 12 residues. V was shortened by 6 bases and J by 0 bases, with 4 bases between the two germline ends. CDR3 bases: TGTGCCAGCAGAAAAAGCACAGATACGCAGTATTTT. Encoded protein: CASRKSTDTQYF.

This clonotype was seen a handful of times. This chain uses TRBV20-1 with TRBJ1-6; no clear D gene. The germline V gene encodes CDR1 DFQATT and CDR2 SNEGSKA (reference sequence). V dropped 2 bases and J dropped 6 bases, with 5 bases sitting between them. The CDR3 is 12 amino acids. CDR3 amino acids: CSARLPNSPLHF. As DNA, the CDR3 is TGCAGTGCTAGACTCCCTAATTCACCCCTCCACTTT.